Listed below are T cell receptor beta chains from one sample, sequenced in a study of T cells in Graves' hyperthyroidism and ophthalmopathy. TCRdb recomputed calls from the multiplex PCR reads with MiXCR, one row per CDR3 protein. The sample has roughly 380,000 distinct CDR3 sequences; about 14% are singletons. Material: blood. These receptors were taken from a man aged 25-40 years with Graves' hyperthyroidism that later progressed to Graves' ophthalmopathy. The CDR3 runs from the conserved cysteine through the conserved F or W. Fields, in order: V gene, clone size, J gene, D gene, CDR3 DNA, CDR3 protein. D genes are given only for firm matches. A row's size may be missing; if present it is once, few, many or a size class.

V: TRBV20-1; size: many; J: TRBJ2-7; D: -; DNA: TGCAGTGCTACGTCCTCCTACGAGCAGTACTTC; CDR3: CSATSSYEQYF
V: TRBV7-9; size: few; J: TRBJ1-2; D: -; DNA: TGTGCCAGCAGCTTATCTGAGGGTGGCTATGGCTACACCTTC; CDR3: CASSLSEGGYGYTF
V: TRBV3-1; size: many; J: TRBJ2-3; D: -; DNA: TGTGCCAGCAGCCTGGGTGAAGATACGCAGTATTTT; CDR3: CASSLGEDTQYF
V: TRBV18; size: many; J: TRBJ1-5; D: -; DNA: TGTGCCAGCTCACTTCTGACGAATAGCAATCAGCCCCAGCATTTT; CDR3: CASSLLTNSNQPQHF
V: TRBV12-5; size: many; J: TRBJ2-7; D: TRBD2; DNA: TGTGCTAGTGGTCTTCCGACTAGCGGGGGATCCTACGAGCAGTACTTC; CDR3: CASGLPTSGGSYEQYF
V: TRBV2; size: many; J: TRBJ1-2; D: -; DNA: TGTGCCAGCAGTGCAGGATTTTCTAACTATGGCTACACCTTC; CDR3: CASSAGFSNYGYTF
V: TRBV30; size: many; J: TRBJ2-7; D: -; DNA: TGTGCCTGGAGTGTCGGTTCCTACGAGCAGTACTTC; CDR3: CAWSVGSYEQYF
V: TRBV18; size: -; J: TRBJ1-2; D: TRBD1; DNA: TGTGCCAGCTCCCCAGGGATTAGGACAGGGGGCTATGGCTACACCTTC; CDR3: CASSPGIRTGGYGYTF
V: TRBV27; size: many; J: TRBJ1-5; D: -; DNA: TGTGCCAGCAGTAATAGTATAAGTCAGCCCCAGCATTTT; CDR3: CASSNSISQPQHF
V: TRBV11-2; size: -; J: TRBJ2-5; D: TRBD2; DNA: TGTGCCAGCAGCTCCACTAGCGGGGGGGCCGGAGAGACCCAGTACTTC; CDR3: CASSSTSGGAGETQYF
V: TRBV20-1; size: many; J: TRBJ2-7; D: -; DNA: TGCAGTGCTAGGGGGGGGGGACAGTCCTACGAGCAGTACTTC; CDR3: CSARGGGQSYEQYF
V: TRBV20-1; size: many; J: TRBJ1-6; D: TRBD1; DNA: TGCAGTGCTAGAGATGGGGACAGCTTCAATTCACCCCTCCACTTT; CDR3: CSARDGDSFNSPLHF
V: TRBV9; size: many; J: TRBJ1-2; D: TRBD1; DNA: TGTGCCAGCAGCCCCGGCGGACAGGGCCAAGGATATGGCTATGGCTACACCTTC; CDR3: CASSPGGQGQGYGYGYTF
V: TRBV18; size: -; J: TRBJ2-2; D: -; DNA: TGTGCCAGCTCACCACCAAGCTCCGGGGAGCTGTTTTTT; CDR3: CASSPPSSGELFF
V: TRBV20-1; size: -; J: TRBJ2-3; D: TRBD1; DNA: TGCAGTGCCCAGACTCCGGGACAGGGGTTGGGAGATACGCAGTATTTT; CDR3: CSAQTPGQGLGDTQYF
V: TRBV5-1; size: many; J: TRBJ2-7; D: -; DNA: TGCGCCAGCAGCTCTCCGATGGGGGAGCAGTACTTC; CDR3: CASSSPMGEQYF
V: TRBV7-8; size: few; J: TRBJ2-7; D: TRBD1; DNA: TGTGCCAGCAGCACGACAGGGGCCTACGAGCAGTACTTC; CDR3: CASSTTGAYEQYF
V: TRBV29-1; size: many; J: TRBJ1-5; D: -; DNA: TGCAGCGTTGAAGAGCCGAATCAGCCCCAGCATTTT; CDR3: CSVEEPNQPQHF
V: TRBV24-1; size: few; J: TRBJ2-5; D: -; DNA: TGTGCCACCAGTGATTTCATTGGGGCGCTAGAGACCCAGTACTTC; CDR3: CATSDFIGALETQYF
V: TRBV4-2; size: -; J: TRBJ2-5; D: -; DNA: TGTGCCAGCAGCCAAGGGGGGGTGGCAGGGCAAGAGACCCAGTACTTC; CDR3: CASSQGGVAGQETQYF
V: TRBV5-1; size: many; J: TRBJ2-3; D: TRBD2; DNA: TGCGCCAGCAGCTTGGTGGTCGGGGGGGCCAAAGATACGCAGTATTTT; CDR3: CASSLVVGGAKDTQYF
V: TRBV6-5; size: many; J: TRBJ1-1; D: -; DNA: TGTGCCAGCAGTTACTCGATTGAGGGGGACACTGAAGCTTTCTTT; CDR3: CASSYSIEGDTEAFF
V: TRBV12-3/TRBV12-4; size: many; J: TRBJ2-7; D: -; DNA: TGTGCCAGCAGTGACATCAGCTCCTACGAGCAGTACTTC; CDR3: CASSDISSYEQYF
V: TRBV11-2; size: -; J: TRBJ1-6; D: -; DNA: TGTGCCAGCTGTACGGGAAATTCACCCCTCCACTTT; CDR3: CASCTGNSPLHF
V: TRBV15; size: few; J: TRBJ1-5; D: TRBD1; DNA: TGTGCCACCAGAACCTCGACAGGGGGAAATCAGCCCCAGCATTTT; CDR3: CATRTSTGGNQPQHF
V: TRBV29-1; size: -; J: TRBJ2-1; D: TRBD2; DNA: TGCAGCGCGACAGGGAGTCTAGCGGGGGTCTACAATGAGCAGTTCTTC; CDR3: CSATGSLAGVYNEQFF
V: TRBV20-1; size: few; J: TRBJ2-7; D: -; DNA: TGCAGTGCTAGCCCTAGATCCGAGCAGTACTTC; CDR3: CSASPRSEQYF
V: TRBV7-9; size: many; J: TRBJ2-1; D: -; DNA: TGTGCCAGCAGCGAGACTTACTCCTCCTACAATGAGCAGTTCTTC; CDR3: CASSETYSSYNEQFF
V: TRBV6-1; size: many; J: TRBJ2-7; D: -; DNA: TGTGCCAGCAGACCGGGGGAAGGGACCTACGAGCAGTACTTC; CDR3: CASRPGEGTYEQYF
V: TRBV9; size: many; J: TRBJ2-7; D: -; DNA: TGTGCCAGCAGCGTAGGCGGGGCGGCCTACGAGCAGTACTTC; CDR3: CASSVGGAAYEQYF
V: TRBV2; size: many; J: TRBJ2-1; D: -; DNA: TGTGCCAGCAGCCTAACAGAGGGTCGAGTCAATGAGCAGTTCTTC; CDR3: CASSLTEGRVNEQFF
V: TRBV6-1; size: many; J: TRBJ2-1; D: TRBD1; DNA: TGTGCCAGCAGCCCGGGGACAGGGGGCGTGAATGAGCAGTTCTTC; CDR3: CASSPGTGGVNEQFF
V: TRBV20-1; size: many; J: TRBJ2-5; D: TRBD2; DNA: TGCAGTGCTAGGCGGGGGGGCGCAGAGACCCAGTACTTC; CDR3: CSARRGGAETQYF
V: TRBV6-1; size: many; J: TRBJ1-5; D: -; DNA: TGTGCCAGCAGTGAAGCGGGAGGGCGGCAGCCCCAGCATTTT; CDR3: CASSEAGGRQPQHF
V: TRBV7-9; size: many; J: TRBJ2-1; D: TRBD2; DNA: TGTGCCAGCAGCTCGGGACTAGCGGGGGAGCCCAATGAGCAGTTCTTC; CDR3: CASSSGLAGEPNEQFF
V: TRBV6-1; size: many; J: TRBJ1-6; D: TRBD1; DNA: TGTGCCAGCCGTGGAATTACAGGGGGCGGTTACTCACCCCTCCACTTT; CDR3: CASRGITGGGYSPLHF